This T cell receptor (beta chain) was profiled in a study of cytomegalovirus exposure and HLA in healthy donors. J gave up 9 bases and V 2 bases, and 4 bases lay outside the gene matches. The CDR3 runs 13 residues. Germline V gene data show CDR1 as SGHDT and CDR2 as YYEEEE. With 60 Vbeta and 13 Jbeta primers, the PCR was carried out. Original methodology: In a later analysis, of tens of millions of unique beta chains, 9 million to 11 million appeared in at least two donors. TCRdb keeps only in-frame clones here, not all; method: immunoSEQ multiplex PCR. D and trimming come from the DNA, and the V and J calls and clone size come from that table. Seen here are over 150,000 clones, less than 85% observed once, and the top ten hold 4.5% to 5.5%.

The sequence was obtained from a man aged 25 to 40 in good health and CMV-seropositive. The sequenced sample consisted of PBMCs. V usage is TRBV5-6 and J usage is TRBJ2-1; 8 bases agree with TRBD2. CDR3 sequence (DNA): TGTGCCAGCAGCTTTTATCTAGCGGGTGAGCAGTTCTTC. This sequence encodes CASSFYLAGEQFF.